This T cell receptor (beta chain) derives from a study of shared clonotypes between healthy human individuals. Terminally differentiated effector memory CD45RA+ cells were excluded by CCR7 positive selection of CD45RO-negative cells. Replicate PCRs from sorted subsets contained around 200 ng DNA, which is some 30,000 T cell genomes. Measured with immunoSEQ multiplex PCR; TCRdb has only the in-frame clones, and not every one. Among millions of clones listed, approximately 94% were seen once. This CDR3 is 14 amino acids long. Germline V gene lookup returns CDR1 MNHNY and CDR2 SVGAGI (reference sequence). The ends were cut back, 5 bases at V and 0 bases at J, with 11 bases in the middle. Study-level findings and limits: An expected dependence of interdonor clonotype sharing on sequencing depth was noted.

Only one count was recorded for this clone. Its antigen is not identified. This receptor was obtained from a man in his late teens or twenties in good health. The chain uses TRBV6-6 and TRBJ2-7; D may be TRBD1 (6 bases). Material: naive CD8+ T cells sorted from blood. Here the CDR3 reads CASSPMDSSYEQYF. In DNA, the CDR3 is TGTGCCAGCAGTCCAATGGACAGCTCCTACGAGCAGTACTTC.